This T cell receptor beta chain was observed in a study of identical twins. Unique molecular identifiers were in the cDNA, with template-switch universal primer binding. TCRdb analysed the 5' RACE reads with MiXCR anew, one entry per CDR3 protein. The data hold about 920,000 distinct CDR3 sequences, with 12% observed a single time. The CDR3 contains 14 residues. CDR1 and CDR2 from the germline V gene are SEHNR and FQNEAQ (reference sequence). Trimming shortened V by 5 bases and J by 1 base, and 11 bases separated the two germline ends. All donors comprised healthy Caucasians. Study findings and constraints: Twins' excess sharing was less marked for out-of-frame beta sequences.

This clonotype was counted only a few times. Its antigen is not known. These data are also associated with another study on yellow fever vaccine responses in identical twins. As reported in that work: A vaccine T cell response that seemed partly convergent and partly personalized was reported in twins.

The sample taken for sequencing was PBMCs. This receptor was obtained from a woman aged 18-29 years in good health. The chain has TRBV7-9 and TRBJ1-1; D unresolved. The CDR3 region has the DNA TGTGCCAGCAGCAACTATGACAAGAACACTGAAGCTTTCTTT. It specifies CASSNYDKNTEAFF. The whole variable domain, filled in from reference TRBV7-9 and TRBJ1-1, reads DTGVSQNPRHKITKRGQNVTFRCDPISEHNRLYWYRQTLGQGPEFLTYFQNEAQLEKSRLLSDRFSAERPKGSFSTLEIQRTEQGDSAMYLCASSNYDKNTEAFFGQGTRLTVV.